The 29 T cell receptor beta chains listed next were all sequenced from one sample in a study of glioma-infiltrating T cells. The iRepertoire nested amplicon-rescue multiplex PCR amplified TCR alpha and beta CDR3s from RNA. TCRdb independently ran MiXCR on the multiplex PCR reads; one entry per CDR3 protein. The data show 300,000 to 400,000 distinct CDR3 sequences, 41% seen once. The sequenced sample consisted of glioma tissue, nonneoplastic brain tissue, or PBMCs (not recorded which). The receptor set was obtained from a human donor with low-grade glioma or glioblastoma, undergoing nonglioma brain surgery, or in good health (not recorded which).

This clonotype showed up many times. This sequence joins TRBV18 and TRBJ2-3; D is perhaps TRBD2 (6 bases). The CDR3 is 13 residues long. The germline V gene has CDR1 KGHSH and CDR2 LQKENI. Trimming left V 1 base short and J 6 bases short, with 8 bases between. CDR3 nucleotides: TGTGCCAGCTCACCACTAGGAGGGGATACGCAGTATTTT. Protein: CASSPLGGDTQYF.

Details on this clonotype: A read error is possible here, since a much larger clone lies one base away. This rearrangement joins TRBV27 to TRBJ2-7; no firm D call. V was shortened by 4 bases and J by 6 bases, with 16 bases between the two germline ends. In germline, CDR1 is MNHEY, CDR2 SMNVEV (reference sequence). The length of the CDR3 is 14 residues. CDR3: CASSSRMTVFEQYF. Here the CDR3 DNA reads TGTGCCAGCAGTTCACGAATGACCGTCTTCGAGCAGTACTTC.

This clonotype was counted a single time. A read error may be the cause here, since a much bigger clone is one base away. The J gene is TRBJ2-3, the V gene TRBV28; D is unclear. The CDR3 loop spans 16 amino acids. V lost 3 bases and J 3 bases, leaving 16 bases between the germline ends. Germline values: CDR1 MDHEN, CDR2 SYDVKM. The CDR3, as DNA: TGTGCCAGCAGTTTGATAGGGTTTAGTGGGACAGATACGCAGTATTTT. Its translation: CASSLIGFSGTDTQYF. The entire variable domain, with the rest obtained from reference TRBV28 and TRBJ2-3, is as follows: DVKVTQSSRYLVKRTGEKVFLECVQDMDHENMFWYRQDPGLGLRLIYFSYDVKMKEKGDIPEGYSVSREKKERFSLILESASTNQTSMYLCASSLIGFSGTDTQYFGPGTRLTVL.

The table lists this clonotype with many counts. J is TRBJ1-6 and V is TRBV4-2; D remains ambiguous. The CDR3 covers 16 residues. The V and J ends lost 0 bases and 7 bases respectively, with 13 bases between them. The germline V gene has CDR1 LGHNA and CDR2 YNFKEQ. CDR3 residues: CASSQDPGRKNSPLHF. The CDR3 coding sequence is TGTGCCAGCAGCCAAGATCCCGGGAGAAAGAATTCACCCCTCCACTTT.

Concerning this clonotype: One junction end does not reproduce the germline sequence, and a read error may be involved. This chain connects TRBV6-2 or TRBV6-3 to TRBJ1-1; D is possibly TRBD1 (5 bases). Germline-derived CDR1 and CDR2 are MNHEY and SVGEGT. The CDR3 extends over 16 amino acids. The CDR3 sequence is CASRHRPGTTNTETFF. The CDR3 DNA reads as TGTGCCAGCAGGCACCGACCCGGGACGACGAACACTGAAACTTTCTTT.

This sequence joins TRBV12-3 or TRBV12-4 and TRBJ2-3; 12 bases agree with TRBD1. This CDR3 region has 16 residues. Germline trimming cut 5 bases from V and 3 bases from J; bases unmatched to any gene: 6. CDR3 DNA: TGTGCCAGCAGTCCCGGGACAGGGGGCAGGACAGATACGCAGTATTTT. Translation: CASSPGTGGRTDTQYF.

The gene calls are TRBV7-9 and TRBJ1-2; D perhaps matches TRBD1 (6 bases). The V end lost 3 bases, the J end lost 8 bases, and 19 bases lay between the germline ends. The CDR3 consists of 15 residues. CDR1 is SEHNR and CDR2 is FQNEAQ in the germline V gene (reference sequence). The CDR3 region is CASSFVSTGVKGYTF. CDR3 sequence (DNA): TGTGCCAGCAGCTTCGTGTCGACAGGAGTTAAAGGCTACACCTTC.

The sample holds many counts of this clonotype. The chain links TRBV6-2 or TRBV6-3 to TRBJ1-2, with 7 bases fitting TRBD1. J lost 6 bases, V lost 2 bases, and 9 bases had no gene match. This CDR3 has 15 residues. The germline V gene has CDR1 MNHEY and CDR2 SVGEGT. This CDR3 reads CASSYMGQTLNGYTF. CDR3 DNA sequence: TGTGCCAGCAGTTACATGGGACAGACTCTGAATGGCTACACCTTC.

The chain combines TRBV20-1 with TRBJ2-7; TRBD2 matches 9 bases. The V segment lost 5 bases and the J segment 5 bases; nucleotides outside the gene matches: 7. The CDR3 covers 13 residues. Germline values: CDR1 DFQATT, CDR2 SNEGSKA (reference sequence). The CDR3 DNA sequence: TGCAGTGCTGAGGGACTAGCTAGCGACGAGCAGTACTTC. The encoded protein is CSAEGLASDEQYF.

This clonotype appeared once. The chain carries TRBV18 and TRBJ1-6, with D uncertain. V lost 4 bases, J lost 5 bases, and 9 bases lay in between. The CDR3 contains 14 residues. In germline, CDR1 is KGHSH, CDR2 LQKENI. Written as DNA, the CDR3 is TGTGCCAGCTCACAGGACGGGAATAATTCACCCCTCCACTTT. Amino acids: CASSQDGNNSPLHF.

The V and J genes are TRBV4-2 and TRBJ2-7; tentative D call: TRBD2 (5 bases). V was trimmed by 1 base and J by 3 bases, leaving 10 bases between them. CDR1 is LGHNA and CDR2 is YNFKEQ in the germline V gene. CDR3 length: 14 residues. CDR3 sequence: CASSQGGGYYEQYF. The CDR3 DNA reads as TGTGCCAGCAGCCAAGGTGGCGGGTACTACGAGCAGTACTTC.

This clonotype has at least ten counts. This CDR3 reads CSARGRSNSPLHF. The DNA for the CDR3 is TGCAGTGCTAGAGGCCGGAGCAATTCACCCCTCCACTTT. This chain joins TRBV20-1 and TRBJ1-6; D remains unclear. CDR3 length equals 13 residues. Per germline, CDR1 DFQATT and CDR2 SNEGSKA (reference sequence). Between the trimmed V and J ends, which lost 1 base and 7 bases, there was a span of 8 bases.

As concerns this clonotype: A much bigger clone sits one base away, suggesting this may be a read error. The V and J genes are TRBV20-1 and TRBJ2-1, with D possibly being TRBD2 (5 bases). V lost 5 bases and J lost 10, with 12 bases in between. Germline-derived CDR1 and CDR2 are DFQATT and SNEGSKA (reference sequence). CDR3 length: 11 amino acids. The CDR3 DNA follows: TGCAGTGCTCTTTCAAGAGGGGAGCAGTTCTTC. This sequence encodes CSALSRGEQFF.

Ten or more counts support this clonotype. The chain uses TRBV6-1 and TRBJ2-7; tentative D call: TRBD2 (6 bases). Germline values: CDR1 MNHNS, CDR2 SASEGT. Trimming took 5 bases from V and 1 from J, leaving 21 bases between them. CDR3 length equals 17 residues. CDR3 loop: CASSPQRTRGLSYEQYF. The DNA of the CDR3 is TGTGCCAGCAGTCCACAGCGGACGCGGGGACTTTCCTACGAGCAGTACTTC.

This clonotype was detected only a few times. V and J are TRBV7-2 and TRBJ2-1; D is unresolved. This CDR3 comprises 11 residues. Per germline, CDR1 SGHTA and CDR2 FQGNSA. Deletions cut 5 bases from V and 8 bases from J, with 7 bases between. CDR3 sequence reads: CASSQWDEQFF. The DNA of the CDR3 is TGTGCCAGCAGCCAGTGGGATGAGCAGTTCTTC.

Notes on this clonotype: This may stem from a read error, because a much larger clone lies one nucleotide away. The chain combines TRBV19 with TRBJ1-1; D remains ambiguous. The CDR3 has 13 amino acids. CDR1 LNHDA and CDR2 SQIVND come from the germline V gene (reference sequence). CDR3 DNA: TGTGCCAGTAGTATGGTAGTGAACGCTGAAGCTTTCTTT. Protein product: CASSMVVNAEAFF.

The chain joins TRBV2 to TRBJ1-6; 10 nucleotides line up with TRBD1. The ends lost 7 bases at V and 10 bases at J; junction bases unmatched: 4. This CDR3 contains 13 residues. The germline V gene has CDR1 SNHLY and CDR2 FYNNEI. CDR3 nucleotides: TGTGCCAGCAAGACAGGGGGCAGATCACCCCTCCACTTT. It is translated as CASKTGGRSPLHF.

J is TRBJ1-1 and V is TRBV19, with D unclear. The germline V and J ends were trimmed by 2 bases and 0 bases, with 10 bases remaining between them. The CDR3 is 15 residues long. The germline V gene encodes CDR1 LNHDA and CDR2 SQIVND (reference sequence). The CDR3 spells CASSIRRSLNTEAFF. In nucleotides, the CDR3 is TGTGCCAGTAGTATACGTCGGAGCCTGAACACTGAAGCTTTCTTT.

Turning to this clonotype: This sequence may be a read error, since a much larger clone differs from it by one base. The gene calls are TRBV20-1 and TRBJ1-1, with 7 bases identical to TRBD1. Trimming cost V 0 bases and J 3 bases; bases outside gene matches: 7. Germline V gene sequence: CDR1 DFQATT, CDR2 SNEGSKA (reference sequence). The CDR3 loop spans 15 amino acids. CDR3 nucleotides: TGCAGTGCTAGAGAGAGGGGACAGCAATACACTGAAGCTTTCTTT. Translated, it gives CSARERGQQYTEAFF.

This clonotype was seen many times. The chain is built from TRBV6-2 or TRBV6-3 and TRBJ1-4, with D maybe TRBD1 (6 bases). The CDR3 has 14 residues. Germline-derived CDR1 and CDR2 are MNHEY and SVGEGT. The V and J ends lost 10 bases and 5 bases respectively, with 17 bases between them. The CDR3 region is CATPSRQGNEKLFF. The CDR3 DNA reads TGTGCCACCCCGTCGAGGCAGGGGAATGAAAAACTGTTTTTT.

The chain is built from TRBV20-1 and TRBJ2-3; no definite D call. The V end was cut by 2 bases, the J end by 1 base, with 13 bases between. CDR1 and CDR2 (germline): DFQATT, SNEGSKA (reference sequence). This CDR3 comprises 15 residues. The CDR3 nucleotides read TGCAGTGCTAGACCGAAAGTACTCCGCACAGATACGCAGTATTTT. Translation: CSARPKVLRTDTQYF.

The rearrangement uses TRBV20-1 and TRBJ2-1; D may be TRBD2 (6 bases). Trimming removed 7 bases from V and 9 bases from J, with 19 bases in between. The CDR3 consists of 13 residues. Germline CDR1 is DFQATT and CDR2 is SNEGSKA (reference sequence). DNA for the CDR3: TGCAGTGAAATACCCGGCGTGGGAGGTGAGCAGTTCTTC. This translates into CSEIPGVGGEQFF.

This clonotype appeared many times. J is TRBJ2-3 and V is TRBV28; the D gene is possibly TRBD1 (6 bases). The CDR3 spans 12 residues. From germline, CDR1 is MDHEN and CDR2 SYDVKM. V was pared by 7 bases and J by 5 bases, with 10 bases between. The CDR3 nucleotides read TGTGCCAGCAAGGGGGATGTAGATACGCAGTATTTT. It encodes CASKGDVDTQYF.

The chain employs TRBV6-6 and TRBJ1-1, with D maybe TRBD1 (5 bases). V gave up 2 bases and J gave up 3 bases, with 13 bases separating them. CDR1 is MNHNY, CDR2 SVGAGI, per germline (reference sequence). This CDR3 has 15 residues. CDR3 amino acids: CASSYGLSRDTEAFF. The CDR3 DNA reads TGTGCCAGCAGTTACGGCCTCTCCAGGGACACTGAAGCTTTCTTT.

There are many counts of this clonotype. The chain joins TRBV6-1 to TRBJ2-3; TRBD2 might be the D (5 bases). The germline V gene encodes CDR1 MNHNS and CDR2 SASEGT. CDR3 length: 16 residues. V lost 8 bases and J lost 0, with 18 bases in between. CDR3 region: CASLRGNVESTDTQYF. The CDR3 DNA follows: TGTGCCAGCCTTCGAGGGAATGTTGAAAGCACAGATACGCAGTATTTT.

The chain employs TRBV5-1 and TRBJ1-1; TRBD1 agrees at 9 bases. The V gene end was trimmed by 7 bases and the J gene end by 5 bases; junction bases not matched to a gene: 12. Germline loops: CDR1 SGHRS, CDR2 YFSETQ. The CDR3 spans 15 residues. The CDR3 loop reads CASAMGQGGGTEAFF. DNA for the CDR3: TGCGCCAGCGCCATGGGACAGGGAGGAGGGACTGAAGCTTTCTTT.

Details on this clonotype: A read error is possible here, since a much larger clone lies one base away. The chain has TRBV20-1 and TRBJ2-7, with 7 bases fitting TRBD1. The CDR3 is made up of 12 amino acids. Looked up from germline, CDR1 is DFQATT and CDR2 is SNEGSKA (reference sequence). The CDR3 sequence is CSAIGGYYEKYF. DNA for the CDR3: TGCAGTGCTATAGGGGGCTACTACGAGAAGTACTTC.

This sequence joins TRBV5-1 and TRBJ2-1, with TRBD2 identical over 9 bases. CDR1 is SGHRS and CDR2 is YFSETQ in the germline V gene. After removal of 0 bases from V and 5 bases from J, the junction contained 0 bases not matched to a gene. CDR3 length: 14 residues. The CDR3 spells CASSLGLADNEQFF. As DNA, the CDR3 is TGCGCCAGCAGCTTGGGACTAGCGGACAATGAGCAGTTCTTC.

This chain joins TRBV11-2 and TRBJ1-1; 8 bases match TRBD1. The CDR3 extends over 15 amino acids. The ends lost 3 bases at V and 3 bases at J; junction bases unmatched: 6. The V gene's germline CDR1 is SGHAT and CDR2 FQNNGV. The chain's CDR3 is CASSFTRGLYTEAFF. DNA of the CDR3: TGTGCCAGCAGCTTCACCAGGGGGCTGTACACTGAAGCTTTCTTT.